A selection of T cell receptor beta chains follows, all from one sample in a study of CD4 T cell repertoires in COVID-19. The table came from immunoSEQ multiplex PCR; TCRdb's copy has only in-frame clones and leaves some out. The data hold approximately 500 clones, with over 20% observed a single time. Their antigen targets remain unknown. Here the sequenced sample was central memory CD4+ T cells, cultured in vitro, taken after recovery from COVID-19. The source of these receptors is a human donor who had COVID-19. CDR3s include the opening cysteine and the closing phenylalanine or tryptophan. Each record gives: clone size, D gene, CDR3 length, J gene, V gene, CDR3 protein, CDR3 DNA. A D gene is named only where the DNA matches it firmly. For some rows the clone size is stated as once, few or many, or as a class when expanded; others skip it.

clone_size: large; d_call: .; cdr3_length: 13; j_call: TRBJ1-1; v_call: TRBV2; cdr3_aa: CASSEEGSTEAFF; cdr3_nt: TGTGCCAGCAGTGAAGAGGGCTCCACTGAAGCTTTCTTT
clone_size: .; d_call: .; cdr3_length: 14; j_call: TRBJ1-2; v_call: TRBV2; cdr3_aa: CASTGEWITYGYTF; cdr3_nt: TGTGCCAGCACCGGGGAATGGATAACCTATGGCTACACCTTC
clone_size: .; d_call: .; cdr3_length: 13; j_call: TRBJ1-3; v_call: TRBV27; cdr3_aa: CASALRTGNTIYF; cdr3_nt: TGTGCCAGCGCGCTACGGACTGGAAACACCATATATTTT
clone_size: large; d_call: .; cdr3_length: 15; j_call: TRBJ1-6; v_call: TRBV3-1/TRBV3-2; cdr3_aa: CASSPDRLDNSPLHF; cdr3_nt: TGTGCCAGCAGCCCGGACAGACTAGATAATTCACCCCTCCACTTT
clone_size: large; d_call: .; cdr3_length: 16; j_call: TRBJ2-3; v_call: TRBV27; cdr3_aa: CASSFFPPSGTDTQYF; cdr3_nt: TGTGCCAGCAGTTTCTTTCCTCCGTCGGGCACAGATACGCAGTATTTT
clone_size: medium-sized; d_call: TRBD1; cdr3_length: 15; j_call: TRBJ1-2; v_call: TRBV5-1; cdr3_aa: CASSKGQGVAGGYTF; cdr3_nt: TGCGCCAGCAGCAAGGGACAGGGAGTAGCTGGTGGCTACACCTTC
clone_size: .; d_call: TRBD1; cdr3_length: 14; j_call: TRBJ2-7; v_call: TRBV5-4; cdr3_aa: CASSSQGFGYEQYF; cdr3_nt: TGTGCCAGCAGCTCACAGGGGTTTGGCTACGAGCAGTACTTC
clone_size: .; d_call: .; cdr3_length: 13; j_call: TRBJ1-2; v_call: TRBV6-5; cdr3_aa: CASRLNQGSGYTF; cdr3_nt: TGTGCCAGCAGATTAAACCAGGGTAGTGGCTACACCTTC
clone_size: .; d_call: .; cdr3_length: 21; j_call: TRBJ2-1; v_call: TRBV12-2; cdr3_aa: CASRLRPRTSGTQDPYNEQFF; cdr3_nt: TGTGCAAGTCGCTTACGCCCCCGGACTAGCGGCACTCAGGACCCCTACAATGAGCAGTTCTTC
clone_size: large; d_call: .; cdr3_length: 15; j_call: TRBJ1-1; v_call: TRBV19; cdr3_aa: CASRSLEGMHTEAFF; cdr3_nt: TGTGCCAGTAGATCCCTGGAGGGGATGCACACTGAAGCTTTCTTT
clone_size: hyperexpanded; d_call: .; cdr3_length: 14; j_call: TRBJ1-2; v_call: TRBV6-5; cdr3_aa: CASSYLRELKGYTF; cdr3_nt: TGTGCCAGCAGTTACCTCAGGGAGTTAAAGGGCTACACCTTC
clone_size: .; d_call: .; cdr3_length: 12; j_call: TRBJ2-1; v_call: TRBV11-3; cdr3_aa: CASSLVLDEQFF; cdr3_nt: TGTGCCAGCAGCTTAGTTCTAGATGAGCAGTTCTTC
clone_size: .; d_call: .; cdr3_length: 15; j_call: TRBJ2-3; v_call: TRBV24-1; cdr3_aa: CATSDSLGGTDTQYF; cdr3_nt: TGTGCCACCAGTGATTCCCTGGGGGGCACAGATACGCAGTATTTT
clone_size: large; d_call: .; cdr3_length: 14; j_call: TRBJ2-3; v_call: TRBV18; cdr3_aa: CASSPPEITDTQYF; cdr3_nt: TGTGCCAGCTCACCACCGGAGATCACAGATACGCAGTATTTT
clone_size: .; d_call: .; cdr3_length: 14; j_call: TRBJ2-2; v_call: TRBV24-1; cdr3_aa: CATSSTRNTGELFF; cdr3_nt: TGTGCCACCAGCTCCACTAGAAACACCGGGGAGCTGTTTTTT
clone_size: few; d_call: TRBD1; cdr3_length: 16; j_call: TRBJ2-3; v_call: TRBV4-3; cdr3_aa: CASSQRRDSSTDTQYF; cdr3_nt: TGCGCCAGCAGCCAAAGACGGGACAGTAGCACAGATACGCAGTATTTT
clone_size: .; d_call: .; cdr3_length: 12; j_call: TRBJ2-1; v_call: TRBV7-2; cdr3_aa: CASNNGYNEQFF; cdr3_nt: TGTGCCAGTAATAACGGGTACAATGAGCAGTTCTTC
clone_size: large; d_call: .; cdr3_length: 15; j_call: TRBJ1-3; v_call: TRBV5-1; cdr3_aa: CASSLEGGSGNTIYF; cdr3_nt: TGCGCCAGCAGCTTGGAGGGGGGCTCTGGAAACACCATATATTTT
clone_size: medium-sized; d_call: .; cdr3_length: 12; j_call: TRBJ1-1; v_call: TRBV11-3; cdr3_aa: CASSLEQGEAFF; cdr3_nt: TGTGCCAGCAGCTTAGAGCAGGGGGAAGCTTTCTTT
clone_size: large; d_call: TRBD1; cdr3_length: 16; j_call: TRBJ1-6; v_call: TRBV9; cdr3_aa: CASSALPGQGSSPLHF; cdr3_nt: TGTGCCAGCAGCGCACTCCCGGGACAGGGAAGTTCACCCCTCCACTTT
clone_size: medium-sized; d_call: .; cdr3_length: 15; j_call: TRBJ2-4; v_call: TRBV27; cdr3_aa: CASSPDSGLRRIQYF; cdr3_nt: TGTGCCAGCAGTCCTGATTCAGGGCTCCGGCGCATTCAGTACTTC
clone_size: .; d_call: .; cdr3_length: 12; j_call: TRBJ2-7; v_call: TRBV25-1; cdr3_aa: CASSGGECEQYF; cdr3_nt: TGTGCCAGCAGTGGGGGGGAGTGCGAGCAGTACTTC
clone_size: large; d_call: TRBD1; cdr3_length: 16; j_call: TRBJ1-2; v_call: TRBV30; cdr3_aa: CAWSTNDPGQGFGYTF; cdr3_nt: TGTGCCTGGAGTACCAACGATCCGGGACAGGGATTCGGCTACACCTTC
clone_size: .; d_call: TRBD1; cdr3_length: 14; j_call: TRBJ2-1; v_call: TRBV5-1; cdr3_aa: CASSQGQGFNEQFF; cdr3_nt: TGCGCCAGCAGCCAGGGACAGGGATTCAATGAGCAGTTCTTC
clone_size: .; d_call: TRBD1; cdr3_length: 15; j_call: TRBJ1-4; v_call: TRBV9; cdr3_aa: CASSVGGQGDEKLFF; cdr3_nt: TGTGCCAGCAGCGTAGGGGGACAGGGGGATGAAAAACTGTTTTTT
clone_size: .; d_call: .; cdr3_length: 17; j_call: TRBJ2-1; v_call: TRBV3-1/TRBV3-2; cdr3_aa: CASSFWSPFHSDNEQFF; cdr3_nt: TGTGCCAGCAGCTTTTGGAGTCCCTTCCATTCCGACAATGAGCAGTTCTTC
clone_size: large; d_call: TRBD1; cdr3_length: 12; j_call: TRBJ1-1; v_call: TRBV12-5; cdr3_aa: CASGADRGKAFF; cdr3_nt: TGTGCTAGTGGTGCGGACAGGGGGAAAGCTTTCTTT
clone_size: few; d_call: .; cdr3_length: 14; j_call: TRBJ1-2; v_call: TRBV10-3; cdr3_aa: CAISESGGYYGYTF; cdr3_nt: TGTGCCATCAGTGAGTCCGGAGGGTACTATGGCTACACCTTC
clone_size: .; d_call: .; cdr3_length: 14; j_call: TRBJ2-3; v_call: TRBV6-5; cdr3_aa: CASIFGQGIDTQYF; cdr3_nt: TGTGCCAGCATTTTCGGTCAGGGTATAGATACGCAGTATTTT
clone_size: few; d_call: .; cdr3_length: 15; j_call: TRBJ2-3; v_call: TRBV21-1; cdr3_aa: CASSRERFSTDTQYF; cdr3_nt: TGTGCCAGCAGCAGGGAGCGATTTAGCACAGATACGCAGTATTTT
clone_size: large; d_call: TRBD1; cdr3_length: 15; j_call: TRBJ1-3; v_call: TRBV6-5; cdr3_aa: CASSPDRGGGNTIYF; cdr3_nt: TGTGCCAGCAGCCCCGACAGGGGAGGAGGAAACACCATATATTTT
clone_size: .; d_call: .; cdr3_length: 14; j_call: TRBJ1-3; v_call: TRBV7-8; cdr3_aa: CASSPVGSGNTIYF; cdr3_nt: TGTGCCAGCAGCCCTGTAGGCTCTGGAAACACCATATATTTT
clone_size: .; d_call: .; cdr3_length: 13; j_call: TRBJ1-2; v_call: TRBV2; cdr3_aa: CASLQWTVYGYTF; cdr3_nt: TGTGCCAGCTTACAATGGACCGTCTATGGCTACACCTTC